The clone carrying this TCR beta chain was recorded a few times. This sample stems from a study of T cells in Graves' hyperthyroidism and ophthalmopathy. RNA transcripts provided the source from which TCR beta CDR3 regions were amplified. Initially, a first-round RT-PCR of the TCR CDR3 employed the HTBI primer set. A single record per CDR3 protein comes from TCRdb applying MiXCR to the multiplex PCR reads. The sample carries 500,000 to 650,000 distinct CDR3 sequences, 20% recorded once. The CDR3 covers 16 residues. V lost 6 bases to trimming and J lost 3 bases, with 18 bases between them. Germline V gene data show CDR1 as MNHNS and CDR2 as SASEGT.

Sequencing used blood. The chain has TRBV6-1 and TRBJ1-3; D unresolved. The source is a man in his forties or fifties with Graves' ophthalmopathy. The DNA for the CDR3 is TGTGCCAGCAGCCACGGACGGCTCTTGGATGGAAACACCATATATTTT. It encodes CASSHGRLLDGNTIYF.